This T cell receptor (beta chain) was captured in a study of T cell changes during pregnancy in multiple sclerosis. TCRdb keeps only in-frame clones here, not all; method: immunoSEQ multiplex PCR. The sample includes about 67,000 clones, around nine tenths of them seen just once. Germline V lookup: CDR1 MNHNS, CDR2 SASEGT. The CDR3 covers 15 residues. Losses at the gene ends were 2 bases for V and 4 bases for J; bases not matched to a gene: 7. This TCR was recovered from a female donor in good health, enrolled as a control in a pregnancy study. The rearrangement joins TRBV6-1 to TRBJ1-1, with TRBD1 matching 7 bases. The source was peripheral blood, collected in the first trimester of pregnancy. The DNA of the CDR3 is TGTGCCAGCAGTGAATCGACAGGGCCTACCACTGAAGCTTTCTTT. Protein product: CASSESTGPTTEAFF.